One sample yielded the 27 T cell receptor beta chains listed below, sequenced in a study of T cells in Graves' hyperthyroidism and ophthalmopathy. Researchers took RNA transcripts and amplified the TCR beta CDR3 regions from them. RT-PCR in the first round (using the HTBI primer set) targeted the TCR CDR3. TCRdb ran MiXCR on the multiplex PCR reads and lists one entry per CDR3 protein. The sample records roughly 800,000 distinct CDR3 sequences, more than 30% being singletons. The sample taken for sequencing was blood. These receptors were collected from a man aged 18 to 30 with Graves' hyperthyroidism.

This clonotype was found a few times. CDR3 sequence (DNA): TGCAGTGCTAGAGCCCCTGTCCAATATGAGACCCAGTACTTC. It yields the protein CSARAPVQYETQYF. The chain has TRBV20-1 and TRBJ2-5; D ambiguous. CDR1 is DFQATT, CDR2 SNEGSKA, per germline (reference sequence). CDR3 size: 14 residues. V gave up 1 base and J gave up 5 bases, with 14 bases separating them.

This sequence joins TRBV10-3 and TRBJ1-6; TRBD1 matches 10 bases. The CDR3 consists of 14 residues. Trimming cost V 10 bases and J 5 bases; bases outside gene matches: 5. The V gene's germline CDR1 is ENHRY and CDR2 SYGVKD. DNA for the CDR3: TGTGCCACCGGGACAGGGGCCAATAATTCACCCCTCCACTTT. This encodes CATGTGANNSPLHF.

This clonotype was picked up one time. The rearrangement links TRBV25-1 to TRBJ2-5, with 9 bases identical to TRBD2. This CDR3 has 14 amino acids. Germline lookup yields CDR1 MGHDK and CDR2 SYGVNS. The J segment lost 5 bases and the V segment lost 6 bases, leaving 7 bases of the junction unmatched. CDR3 in amino acids: CASSQLSGGETQYF. In DNA, the CDR3 is TGTGCCAGCAGCCAACTTAGCGGGGGCGAGACCCAGTACTTC.

The V and J genes are TRBV7-9 and TRBJ1-5; possible D gene TRBD1, 5 bases. The CDR3 extends over 14 amino acids. The V end lost 7 bases, the J end lost 8 bases, and 18 bases lay between the germline ends. The germline CDR1 and CDR2 sequences are SEHNR and FQNEAQ (reference sequence). CDR3 in amino acids: CASNLLQGKEPQHF. The CDR3 bases are TGTGCCAGCAACCTACTCCAGGGAAAGGAGCCCCAGCATTTT.

There are many counts of this clonotype. The chain uses TRBV7-9 and TRBJ1-1, with D possibly being TRBD1 (6 bases). V was shortened by 4 bases and J by 3 bases, with 9 bases between the two germline ends. CDR1 is SEHNR, CDR2 FQNEAQ, per germline (reference sequence). This CDR3 is built from 13 residues. The CDR3 nucleotides read TGTGCCAGCAGCTCGGACAGATACACTGAAGCTTTCTTT. Translating it yields CASSSDRYTEAFF.

The chain uses TRBV7-2 and TRBJ2-7; 11 nucleotides align to TRBD2. CDR3 size: 11 residues. The J segment lost 8 bases and the V segment lost 8 bases, leaving 2 bases of the junction unmatched. Germline V lookup: CDR1 SGHTA, CDR2 FQGNSA. CDR3 DNA: TGTGCCAGCGGACTAGCGGGTCAGCAGTACTTC. Amino acids: CASGLAGQQYF.

This clonotype was counted at least ten times. The chain couples TRBV7-3 to TRBJ2-5; D unclear. CDR3 length: 13 residues. Germline V gene sequence: CDR1 SGHTA, CDR2 FQGTGA. V was pared by 5 bases and J by 4 bases, with 11 bases between. Written as DNA, the CDR3 is TGTGCCAGCAGCGCAACGTGGGGAGAGACCCAGTACTTC. It codes for CASSATWGETQYF.

This clonotype was detected ten times or more. The chain carries TRBV10-3 and TRBJ1-4, with 10 bases identical to TRBD1. Per germline, CDR1 ENHRY and CDR2 SYGVKD. This CDR3 comprises 13 residues. V shed 8 bases, J shed 6 bases, and the junction held 3 bases outside the gene matches. In DNA, the CDR3 is TGTGCCATCGGGACAGGGGTTGATGAAAAACTGTTTTTT. Protein product: CAIGTGVDEKLFF.

This clonotype was found many times. The V and J genes are TRBV20-1 and TRBJ2-5, with D unresolved. The CDR3 length is 12 residues. Trimming shortened V by 3 bases and J by 6 bases, and 11 bases separated the two germline ends. Germline V lookup: CDR1 DFQATT, CDR2 SNEGSKA (reference sequence). CDR3: CSASAEYKTQYF. CDR3 DNA: TGCAGTGCTAGTGCAGAGTACAAGACCCAGTACTTC.

The chain uses TRBV9 and TRBJ2-5; 7 nucleotides align to TRBD1. After removal of 7 bases from V and 4 bases from J, the junction contained 7 bases not matched to a gene. This CDR3 comprises 13 residues. Germline V gene sequence: CDR1 SGDLS, CDR2 YYNGEE. The CDR3 spells CASARTGAETQYF. Written as DNA, the CDR3 is TGTGCCAGCGCCAGGACAGGCGCAGAGACCCAGTACTTC.

This clonotype has a single count. Since a much larger clone is just one base distant, this may be a read error. V gene TRBV9 combines with J gene TRBJ1-5; D not certain. Germline CDR1 and CDR2: SGDLS and YYNGEE. The CDR3 is made up of 15 amino acids. V was cut by 6 bases and J by 3 bases, with 16 bases left in between. This chain's CDR3 is CASNPSGFSNQPQHF. CDR3 in DNA: TGTGCCAGCAACCCTAGCGGGTTTTCCAATCAGCCCCAGCATTTT.

The V and J genes are TRBV12-3 or TRBV12-4 and TRBJ1-4, with D perhaps TRBD1 (5 bases). V lost 2 bases and J lost 5, with 12 bases in between. The CDR3 is made up of 15 amino acids. CDR3 residues: CASSLLRDFNEKLFF. The CDR3 DNA is TGTGCCAGCAGTTTATTAAGGGACTTCAATGAAAAACTGTTTTTT.

To note about this clonotype: The conserved phenylalanine or tryptophan normally closing the CDR3 is absent here, so this likely arose from a read error. This chain joins TRBV13 and TRBJ1-5, with 7 bases matching TRBD1. The J segment lost 5 bases and the V segment lost 5 bases, leaving 3 bases of the junction unmatched. The length of the CDR3 is 13 residues. CDR1 PRHDT and CDR2 FYEKMQ come from the germline V gene (reference sequence). The CDR3 loop is CASSLDRDQPQHL. DNA of the CDR3: TGTGCCAGCAGCCTCGACAGGGATCAGCCCCAGCATCTT.

The chain combines TRBV15 with TRBJ1-2, with D hard to call. The CDR3 sequence is 15 residues long. The germline CDR1 and CDR2 sequences are LNHNV and YYDKDF (reference sequence). With 1 base removed from V and 0 bases from J, the gap between germline ends came to 9 bases. The CDR3 here is CATSRAAESNYGYTF. CDR3 nucleotides: TGTGCCACCAGCAGAGCGGCCGAATCTAACTATGGCTACACCTTC.

The chain employs TRBV11-2 and TRBJ2-7; 7 bases are shared with TRBD1. The CDR3 covers 15 residues. Trimming at V came to 6 bases and at J to 3 bases, leaving 11 bases not matched to a gene. Germline V gene data show CDR1 as SGHAT and CDR2 as FQNNGV. CDR3 in DNA: TGTGCCAGCAGAGAAGGGGGCAGGGTAGTCTACGAGCAGTACTTC. Translated: CASREGGRVVYEQYF.

Details on this clonotype: Since a much larger clone is just one base distant, this may be a read error. The chain uses TRBV9 and TRBJ1-2, with D possibly TRBD1 on 5 matching bases. The CDR3 covers 12 residues. Germline lookup yields CDR1 SGDLS and CDR2 YYNGEE. For the CDR3, the DNA is TGTGCCCGCAGCGGTGACAGTGAAGGCTACACCTTC. This gives the protein CARSGDSEGYTF.

The chain combines TRBV20-1 with TRBJ2-7; D perhaps matches TRBD2 (6 bases). There are 13 residues in the CDR3. Germline V gene data show CDR1 as DFQATT and CDR2 as SNEGSKA (reference sequence). Trimming shortened V by 2 bases and J by 6 bases, and 14 bases separated the two germline ends. CDR3 region: CSARSGGAGEQYF. The DNA of the CDR3 is TGCAGTGCTAGAAGCGGAGGGGCAGGCGAGCAGTACTTC.

The table lists this clonotype with many counts. The CDR3: CATSAYGYTF. The CDR3 coding sequence is TGTGCCACCAGTGCCTATGGCTACACCTTC. The V call is TRBV24-1, the J call TRBJ1-2; D remains unclear. CDR1 KGHDR and CDR2 SFDVKD come from the germline V gene. The CDR3 has 10 residues. Trimming cost V 5 bases and J 4 bases, with 1 base left between them.

The chain joins TRBV4-1 to TRBJ2-2; the match to TRBD1 covers 8 bases. V gave up 0 bases and J gave up 6 bases; unmatched junction bases: 9. The CDR3 is made up of 17 amino acids. The V gene's germline CDR1 is MGHRA and CDR2 YSYEKL. DNA of the CDR3: TGCGCCAGCAGCCAAGAGGGGACAGGTTCCTTCTCCGGGGAGCTGTTTTTT. Its translation is CASSQEGTGSFSGELFF.

This chain uses TRBV29-1 with TRBJ1-2; no reliable D call. The length of the CDR3 is 10 residues. The germline V gene encodes CDR1 SQVTM and CDR2 ANQGSEA. Trimming left V 6 bases short and J 12 bases short, with 14 bases between. The CDR3 DNA sequence: TGCAGCGTGGCTGCCTCTGGAAACACCTTC. Amino acid sequence: CSVAASGNTF.

In regard to this clonotype: A much larger clone lies one base from this, so it may be a read error. As the CDR3 is not closed by the conserved phenylalanine or tryptophan, this likely results from a read error. The chain recombines TRBV29-1 with TRBJ1-1; the D gene is possibly TRBD1 (6 bases). Trimming removed 4 bases from V and 1 base from J, with 13 bases in between. CDR1 and CDR2 (germline): SQVTM, ANQGSEA. CDR3 length: 14 amino acids. The CDR3 spells CSVVRQGRNTEAFS. The CDR3 nucleotides are TGCAGCGTTGTTCGGCAGGGGAGGAACACTGAAGCTTTCTCT.

This clonotype came up many times. This chain uses TRBV9 with TRBJ1-1, with D perhaps TRBD1 (5 bases). This CDR3 region has 15 residues. V lost 1 base and J 6 bases, leaving 16 bases between the germline ends. From germline, CDR1 is SGDLS and CDR2 YYNGEE. CDR3 DNA sequence: TGTGCCAGCAGCGTAAGGGGAAAGGTTGCCTCTGAAGCTTTCTTT. Its protein product is CASSVRGKVASEAFF.

The chain has TRBV2 and TRBJ1-2; no firm D call. The V gene lost 2 bases and the J gene lost 2 bases, with 9 bases spanning the gap. The germline gives CDR1 SNHLY, CDR2 FYNNEI. The CDR3 runs 14 residues. CDR3 sequence: CASSELTDNYGYTF. The CDR3 bases are TGTGCCAGCAGTGAACTAACAGACAACTATGGCTACACCTTC.

This clonotype was seen a single time. A junction boundary mismatches the germline segment, possibly from a read error. The rearrangement joins TRBV7-9 to TRBJ2-7; either TRBD1 or TRBD2 may supply D (5 bases each). The CDR3 totals 14 residues. Germline V gene sequence: CDR1 SEHNR, CDR2 FQNEAQ (reference sequence). CDR3: CASSRSFRVGGQYF. The CDR3 bases are TGCGCCAGCAGCCGGTCCTTCAGAGTTGGGGGGCAGTACTTC.

Comments on this clonotype: A read error may be the cause here, since a much bigger clone is one base away. The genes are TRBV5-1 and TRBJ1-6, with D possibly TRBD1 on 5 matching bases. Germline CDR1 is SGHRS and CDR2 is YFSETQ. Trimming pared 5 bases from V and 9 bases from J, leaving 15 bases between. The CDR3 totals 14 residues. In nucleotides, the CDR3 is TGCGCCAGCAGACCCGACAAGGGGTTTTCACCCCTCCACTTT. It encodes CASRPDKGFSPLHF.

This clonotype was seen many times. The V and J genes are TRBV5-1 and TRBJ1-1; tentatively, D is TRBD1 (5 bases). CDR3 length: 15 residues. V gave up 2 bases and J gave up 4 bases, with 15 bases separating them. The V gene's germline CDR1 is SGHRS and CDR2 YFSETQ. The CDR3 sequence is CASSFSGTLSTEAFF. The CDR3 DNA reads TGCGCCAGCAGCTTCTCCGGGACGCTGAGCACTGAAGCTTTCTTT.

This rearrangement joins TRBV19 to TRBJ1-1, with D unresolved. Per germline, CDR1 LNHDA and CDR2 SQIVND (reference sequence). The CDR3 is 15 amino acids. Trimming pared 8 bases from V and 4 bases from J, leaving 20 bases between. CDR3 loop: CASEETPRRSTEAFF. The CDR3 bases are TGTGCCAGTGAGGAGACACCTCGGCGGTCCACTGAAGCTTTCTTT.